This TCR beta chain was recovered during a study of T cell changes during pregnancy in multiple sclerosis. The CDR3 is 12 residues long. V gave up 9 bases and J gave up 6 bases, with 12 bases separating them. CDR1 MNHNS and CDR2 SASEGT come from the germline V gene. Some clones are missing from TCRdb's copy, which holds only in-frame ones; the method was immunoSEQ multiplex PCR. This sample carries approximately 110,000 clones, roughly nine tenths of them seen once, and the ten largest clones take about 3.5%. V gene TRBV6-1 combines with J gene TRBJ2-1; tentative D call: TRBD1 (6 bases). The sequences come from peripheral blood, collected after pregnancy. The TCR originated in a female donor with multiple sclerosis, enrolled in a pregnancy study. The CDR3 loop is CARTGNTNEQFF. The CDR3 bases are TGTGCCAGGACAGGTAACACCAATGAGCAGTTCTTC.